This T cell receptor (beta chain) was captured by sequencing in a study of quantifying T cell responses using KT2 cells. Looking at the study overall: Reverse transcription used primers in the TCR alpha and beta constant regions. The T4 ligation step was estimated to exceed 8% efficiency under optimum conditions.

The CDR3 sequence is 11 residues long. Trimming cost V 1 base and J 6 bases, with 4 bases left between them. Germline CDR1 GTSNPN, CDR2 SVGIG (reference sequence). A single-stranded UMI oligo with SP2 sequence was ligated to cDNA 3' ends. First-round PCR used 3 to 4 cycles and beta primers RC1.1 and RC1.2 covering TRBC1 and TRBC2. Each CDR3 protein is one row after TCRdb ran MiXCR on the UMI-ligation and nested PCR reads. The sample lists under 35,000 distinct CDR3 sequences, less than 7.5% seen once, with around 16% in the top ten. The chain employs TRBV30 and TRBJ2-1, with D uncertain. The source material was PBMCs spiked with cells of the T cell clone KT2. The source of this sequence is a human donor. The CDR3 spells CAWSAGNEQFF. The DNA of the CDR3 is TGTGCCTGGAGTGCCGGCAATGAGCAGTTCTTC. The variable domain in full, with the rest retrieved from reference TRBV30 and TRBJ2-1, is SQTIHQWPATLVQPVGSPLSLECTVEGTSNPNLYWYRQAAGRGLQLLFYSVGIGQISSEVPQNLSASRPQDRQFILSSKKLLLSDSGFYLCAWSAGNEQFFGPGTRLTVL.